This record concerns one T cell receptor (beta chain) sequence. Its antigen is undetermined. Unique molecular identifiers tagged every individual TCR cDNA molecule. MiXCR was run by TCRdb on the 5' RACE reads, yielding one entry per CDR3 protein. The sample yields a few thousand distinct CDR3 sequences, under 45% seen once. The time point denotes: sample taken at primary tumor resection. Whole RNA was taken from tumor, nontumor lung or frozen PBMC; it was then sequenced unsorted. The data are from a study of spatial heterogeneity in lung cancer. Broader study findings: Expanded intratumoral alpha and beta TCR counts tracked tumor mutation counts.

Germline CDR1 DFQATT, CDR2 SNEGSKA (reference sequence). V lost 3 bases to trimming and J lost 13 bases; unmatched junction nucleotides: 15. The CDR3 contains 14 residues. The TCR comes from a male donor with early-stage non-small cell lung cancer. The V gene is TRBV20-1, the J gene TRBJ2-1, with 7 bases lining up with TRBD2. Source: lung tumor tissue, taken at surgery. CDR3 sequence (DNA): TGCAGTGCTAGGCCCGCATCTAGCGGATTGGTTCAGTTCTTC. Translated: CSARPASSGLVQFF.